This is a list of T cell receptor beta chains from one sample in a study of T cell repertoires in ileal Crohn's disease. Data came from immunoSEQ multiplex PCR; TCRdb stores just in-frame clones and leaves some out. Among about 4,000 clones listed, 72% were seen once. The sample was ileal tissue. The source is an adult with Crohn's disease. CDR3s include the opening cysteine and the closing phenylalanine or tryptophan. D genes are given only for firm matches. Clone size is not always given. Where it is, it says once, few, many or a class for expanded clones.

NA,TRBV29-1,NA,TRBJ1-1,CSVAGVNGNTEAFF,TGCAGCGTGGCAGGGGTTAACGGTAACACTGAAGCTTTCTTT
NA,TRBV4-1,medium-sized,TRBJ2-3,CASSQDLRLQDTDTQYF,TGCGCCAGCAGCCAAGATCTCCGGCTACAGGACACAGATACGCAGTATTTT
NA,TRBV19,NA,TRBJ2-2,CASTLRGGALTGELFF,TGTGCCAGTACCCTTCGAGGGGGGGCTCTCACCGGGGAGCTGTTTTTT
NA,TRBV29-1,NA,TRBJ1-2,CSARTVNYGYTF,TGCAGCGCCAGGACAGTTAACTATGGCTACACCTTC
NA,TRBV7-8,NA,TRBJ1-1,CASSLYLYEAFF,TGTGCCAGCAGCTTATACCTCTATGAAGCTTTCTTT
NA,TRBV11-3,NA,TRBJ2-3,CASSLDWGSDTQYF,TGTGCCAGCAGCTTAGATTGGGGTTCAGATACGCAGTATTTT
TRBD1,TRBV19,NA,TRBJ1-2,CASSIAGTGAYGYTF,TGTGCCAGTAGTATAGCCGGGACAGGGGCCTATGGCTACACCTTC
TRBD2,TRBV4-1,once,TRBJ2-1,CASSQHPSGGAGNEQFF,TGCGCCAGCAGCCAACACCCTAGCGGGGGGGCGGGTAATGAGCAGTTCTTC
NA,TRBV4-2,once,TRBJ2-2,CASSLLGENGELFF,TGTGCCAGCAGCCTATTGGGGGAGAACGGGGAGCTGTTTTTT
NA,TRBV5-4,NA,TRBJ1-1,CASSFSGEDTEAFF,TGTGCCAGCAGCTTTTCCGGGGAGGACACTGAAGCTTTCTTT
TRBD2,TRBV7-6,few,TRBJ2-3,CASSFQRGGSDTQYF,TGTGCCAGCAGCTTCCAGCGGGGGGGCTCAGATACGCAGTATTTT
NA,TRBV5-5,NA,TRBJ1-1,CASSFGSNTEAFF,TGTGCCAGCAGCTTCGGGTCGAACACTGAAGCTTTCTTT
NA,TRBV15,NA,TRBJ1-2,CATSRVRGAYGYTF,TGTGCCACCAGCAGAGTCCGGGGGGCCTATGGCTACACCTTC
TRBD2,TRBV16,once,TRBJ2-1,CASSQSPSGYNEQFF,TGTGCCAGCAGCCAATCTCCTAGCGGCTACAATGAGCAGTTCTTC
TRBD1,TRBV2,NA,TRBJ1-4,CASSEGDRGGKLFF,TGTGCCAGCAGTGAAGGGGACAGGGGTGGGAAACTGTTTTTT
NA,TRBV6-1,once,TRBJ2-4,CATDWGKNIQYF,TGTGCCACCGACTGGGGTAAAAACATTCAGTACTTC
NA,TRBV27,NA,TRBJ1-1,CASTPSRGTTWDTEAFF,TGTGCCAGCACTCCCTCAAGGGGAACCACTTGGGACACTGAAGCTTTCTTT
NA,TRBV12-5,NA,TRBJ2-3,CASGLVGGTFLGRSTDTQYF,TGTGCTAGTGGTTTGGTAGGGGGGACTTTCCTCGGGCGGAGCACAGATACGCAGTATTTT
NA,TRBV5-1,NA,TRBJ1-2,CASSLSPNNYGYTF,TGCGCCAGCAGCTTATCCCCCAATAACTATGGCTACACCTTC
NA,TRBV6-1,NA,TRBJ1-4,CASSGNLEKLFF,TGTGCCAGCAGTGGCAACCTTGAAAAACTGTTTTTT
TRBD2,TRBV27,NA,TRBJ2-3,CASSLGGGLAGASTDTQYF,TGTGCCAGCAGTTTAGGCGGGGGGCTAGCGGGGGCCAGCACAGATACGCAGTATTTT
NA,TRBV6-1,NA,TRBJ1-2,CASSESLTGGYTF,TGTGCCAGCAGCGAGAGCCTTACTGGGGGCTACACCTTC